The sequence of this T cell receptor (beta chain) was determined in a study of control samples from healthy donors and cancer patients. The CDR3 runs to 14 residues. Germline V CDR1 and CDR2: LGHNA, YSLEER. The junction had 6 bases not matched to a gene; V was cut back by 1 base and J by 11 bases. Assay: immunoSEQ multiplex PCR; the TCRdb copy retains only in-frame clones and omits some. The sample carries 100,000 or so clones, roughly 85% recorded once. The rearrangement uses TRBV4-3 and TRBJ1-1; 11 positions agree with TRBD1. Source material: blood. The TCR sequence derives from a woman aged 50 to 60 in good health. Written as DNA, the CDR3 is TGCGCCAGCAGCCAAGGGACAGGGGGCGCGGAGGCTTTCTTT. This encodes CASSQGTGGAEAFF.